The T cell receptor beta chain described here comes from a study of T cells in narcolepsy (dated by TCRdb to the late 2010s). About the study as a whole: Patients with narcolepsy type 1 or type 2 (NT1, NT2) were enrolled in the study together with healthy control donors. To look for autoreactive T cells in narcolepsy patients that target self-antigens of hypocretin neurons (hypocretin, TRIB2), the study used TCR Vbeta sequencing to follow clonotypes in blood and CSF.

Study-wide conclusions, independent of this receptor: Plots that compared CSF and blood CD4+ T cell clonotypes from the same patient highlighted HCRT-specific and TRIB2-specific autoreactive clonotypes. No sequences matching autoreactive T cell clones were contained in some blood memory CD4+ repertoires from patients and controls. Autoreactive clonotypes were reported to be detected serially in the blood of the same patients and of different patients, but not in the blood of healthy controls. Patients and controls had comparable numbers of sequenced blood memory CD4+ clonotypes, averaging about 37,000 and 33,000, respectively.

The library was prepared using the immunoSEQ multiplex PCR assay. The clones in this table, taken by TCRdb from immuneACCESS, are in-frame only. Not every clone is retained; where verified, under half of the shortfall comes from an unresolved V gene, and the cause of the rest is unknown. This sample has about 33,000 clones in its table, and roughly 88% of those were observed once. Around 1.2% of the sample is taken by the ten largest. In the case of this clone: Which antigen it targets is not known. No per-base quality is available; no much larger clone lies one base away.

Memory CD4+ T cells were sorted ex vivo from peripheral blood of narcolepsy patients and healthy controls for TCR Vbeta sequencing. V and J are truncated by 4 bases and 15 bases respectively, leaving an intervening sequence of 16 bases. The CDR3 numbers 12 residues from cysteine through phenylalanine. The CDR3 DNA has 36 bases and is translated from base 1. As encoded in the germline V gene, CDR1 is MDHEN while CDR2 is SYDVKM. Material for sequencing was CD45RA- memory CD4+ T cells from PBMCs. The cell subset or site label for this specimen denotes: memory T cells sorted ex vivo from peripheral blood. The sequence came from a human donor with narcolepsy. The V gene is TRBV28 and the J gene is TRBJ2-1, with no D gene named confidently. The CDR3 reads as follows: CASSSIAYLPFF. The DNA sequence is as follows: TGTGCCAGCAGTTCCATAGCCTACCTACCGTTCTTC.